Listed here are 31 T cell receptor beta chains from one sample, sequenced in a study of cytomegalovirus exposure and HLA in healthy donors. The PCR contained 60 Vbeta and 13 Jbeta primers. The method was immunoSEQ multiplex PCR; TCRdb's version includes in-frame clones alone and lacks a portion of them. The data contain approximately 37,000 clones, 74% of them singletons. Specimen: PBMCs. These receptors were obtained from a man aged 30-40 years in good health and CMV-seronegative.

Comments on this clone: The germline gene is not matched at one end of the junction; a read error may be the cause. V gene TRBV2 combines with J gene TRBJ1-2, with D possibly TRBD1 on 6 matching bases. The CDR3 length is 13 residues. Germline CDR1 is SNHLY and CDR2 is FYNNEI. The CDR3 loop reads CASSGQAIYGYPF. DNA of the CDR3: TGTGCCAGCAGTGGACAGGCAATTTATGGCTACCCCTTC.

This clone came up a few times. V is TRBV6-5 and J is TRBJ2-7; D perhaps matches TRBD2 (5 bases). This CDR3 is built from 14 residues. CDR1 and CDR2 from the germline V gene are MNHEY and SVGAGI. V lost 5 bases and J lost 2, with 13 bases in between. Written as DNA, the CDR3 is TGTGCCAGCAGTGCCCGACTACATCCCTACGAGCAGTACTTC. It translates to CASSARLHPYEQYF.

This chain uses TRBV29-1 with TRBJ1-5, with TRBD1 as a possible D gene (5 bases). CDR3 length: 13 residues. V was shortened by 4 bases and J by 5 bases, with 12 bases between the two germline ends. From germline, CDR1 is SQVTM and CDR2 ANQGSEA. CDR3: CSVAAGGDQPQHF. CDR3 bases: TGCAGCGTTGCGGCGGGGGGAGATCAGCCCCAGCATTTT.

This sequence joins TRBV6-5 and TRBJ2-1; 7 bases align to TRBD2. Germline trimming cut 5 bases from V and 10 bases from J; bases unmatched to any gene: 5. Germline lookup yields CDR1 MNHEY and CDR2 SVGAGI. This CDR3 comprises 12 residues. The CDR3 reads CASSDRTREQFF. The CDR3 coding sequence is TGTGCCAGCAGTGACCGGACTAGGGAGCAGTTCTTC.

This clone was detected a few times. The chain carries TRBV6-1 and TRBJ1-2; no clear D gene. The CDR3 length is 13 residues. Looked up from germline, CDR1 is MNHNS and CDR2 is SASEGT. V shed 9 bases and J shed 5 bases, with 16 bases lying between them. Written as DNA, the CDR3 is TGTGCCAGTCAGGATTCCAGGAGGTATGGCTACACCTTC. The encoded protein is CASQDSRRYGYTF.

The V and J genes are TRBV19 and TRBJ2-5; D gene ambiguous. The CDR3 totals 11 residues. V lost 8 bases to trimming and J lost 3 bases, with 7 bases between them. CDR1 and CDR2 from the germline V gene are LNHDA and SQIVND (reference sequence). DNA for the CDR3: TGTGCCAGTGGAGTCAAAGAGACCCAGTACTTC. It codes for CASGVKETQYF.

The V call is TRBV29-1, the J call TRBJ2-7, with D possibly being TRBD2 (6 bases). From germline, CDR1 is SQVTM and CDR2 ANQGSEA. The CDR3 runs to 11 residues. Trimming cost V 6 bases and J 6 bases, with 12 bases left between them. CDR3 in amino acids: CSVAGLLEQYF. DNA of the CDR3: TGCAGCGTCGCGGGGCTTCTCGAGCAGTACTTC.

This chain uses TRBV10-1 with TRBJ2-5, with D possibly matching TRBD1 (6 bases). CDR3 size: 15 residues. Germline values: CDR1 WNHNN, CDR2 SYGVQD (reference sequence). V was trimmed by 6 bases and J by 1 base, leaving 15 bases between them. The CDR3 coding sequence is TGCGCCAGCAGCCCTGGGACATACGTCCAAGAGACCCAGTACTTC. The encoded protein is CASSPGTYVQETQYF.

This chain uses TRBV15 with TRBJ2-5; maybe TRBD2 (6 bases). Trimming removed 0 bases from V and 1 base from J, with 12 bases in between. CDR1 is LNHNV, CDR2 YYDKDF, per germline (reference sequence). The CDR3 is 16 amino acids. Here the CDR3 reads CATSREGGIIQETQYF. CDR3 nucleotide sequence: TGTGCCACCAGCAGAGAGGGGGGAATAATCCAAGAGACCCAGTACTTC.

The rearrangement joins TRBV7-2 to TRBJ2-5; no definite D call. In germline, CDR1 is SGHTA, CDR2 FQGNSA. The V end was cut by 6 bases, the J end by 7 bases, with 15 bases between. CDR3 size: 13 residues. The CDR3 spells CASSGPAVGTQYF. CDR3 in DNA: TGTGCCAGCAGTGGCCCCGCCGTTGGGACCCAGTACTTC.

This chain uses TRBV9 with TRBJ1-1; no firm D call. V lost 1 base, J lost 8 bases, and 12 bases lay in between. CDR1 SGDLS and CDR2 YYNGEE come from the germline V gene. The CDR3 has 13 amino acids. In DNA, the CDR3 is TGTGCCAGCAGCGTATCCGGAGGGAGGGAAGCTTTCTTT. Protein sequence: CASSVSGGREAFF. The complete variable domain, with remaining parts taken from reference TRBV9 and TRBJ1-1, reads DSGVTQTPKHLITATGQRVTLRCSPRSGDLSVYWYQQSLDQGLQFLIQYYNGEERAKGNILERFSAQQFPDLHSELNLSSLELGDSALYFCASSVSGGREAFFGQGTRLTVV.

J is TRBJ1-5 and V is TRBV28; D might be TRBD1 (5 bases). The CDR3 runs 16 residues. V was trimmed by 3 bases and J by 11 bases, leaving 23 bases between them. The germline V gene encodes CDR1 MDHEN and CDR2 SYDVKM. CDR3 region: CASSLQQDGKRGSQHF. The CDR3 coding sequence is TGTGCCAGCAGTTTGCAACAGGACGGTAAAAGAGGCTCCCAGCATTTT. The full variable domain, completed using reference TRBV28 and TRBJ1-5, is DVKVTQSSRYLVKRTGEKVFLECVQDMDHENMFWYRQDPGLGLRLIYFSYDVKMKEKGDIPEGYSVSREKKERFSLILESASTNQTSMYLCASSLQQDGKRGSQHFGDGTRLSIL.

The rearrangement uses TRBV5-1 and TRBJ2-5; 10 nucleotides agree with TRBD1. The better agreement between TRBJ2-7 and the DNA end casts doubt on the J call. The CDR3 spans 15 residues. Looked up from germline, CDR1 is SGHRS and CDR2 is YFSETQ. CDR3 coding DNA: TGCGCCAGCAGCTTGGGGACAGGGGGGCAGTACGAGCAGTACTTC. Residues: CASSLGTGGQYEQYF.

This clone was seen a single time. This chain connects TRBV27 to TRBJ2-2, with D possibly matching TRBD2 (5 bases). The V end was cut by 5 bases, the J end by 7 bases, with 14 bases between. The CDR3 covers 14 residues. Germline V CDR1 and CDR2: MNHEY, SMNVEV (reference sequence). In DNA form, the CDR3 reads TGTGCCAGCAGTCCCGACTACTCGGGCGGGGAGCTGTTTTTT. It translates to CASSPDYSGGELFF.

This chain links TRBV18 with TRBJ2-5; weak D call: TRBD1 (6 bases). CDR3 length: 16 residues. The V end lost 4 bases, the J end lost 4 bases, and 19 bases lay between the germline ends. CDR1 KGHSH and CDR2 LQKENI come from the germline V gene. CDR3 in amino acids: CASSHYARDKLETQYF. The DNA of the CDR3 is TGTGCCAGCTCACACTACGCCCGGGACAAATTAGAGACCCAGTACTTC.

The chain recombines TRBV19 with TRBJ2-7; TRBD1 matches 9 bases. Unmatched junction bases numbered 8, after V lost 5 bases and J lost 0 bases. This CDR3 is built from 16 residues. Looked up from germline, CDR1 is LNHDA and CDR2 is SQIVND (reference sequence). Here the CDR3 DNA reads TGTGCCAGTAGTCCAAGAGAGGGACAGGGCTCCTACGAGCAGTACTTC. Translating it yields CASSPREGQGSYEQYF.

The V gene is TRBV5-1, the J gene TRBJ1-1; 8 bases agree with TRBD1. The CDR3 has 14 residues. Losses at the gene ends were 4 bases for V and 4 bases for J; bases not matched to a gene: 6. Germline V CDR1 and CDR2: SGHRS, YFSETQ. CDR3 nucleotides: TGCGCCAGCAGCGACAAACAGGGGGTCACTGAAGCTTTCTTT. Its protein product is CASSDKQGVTEAFF.

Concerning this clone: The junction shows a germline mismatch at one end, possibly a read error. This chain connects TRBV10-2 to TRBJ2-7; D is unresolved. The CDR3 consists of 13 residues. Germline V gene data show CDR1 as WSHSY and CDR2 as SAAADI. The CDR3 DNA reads TGCGCCAGCACCGCCGGAATAGCTCGAGAGCAGCACTTC. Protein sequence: CASTAGIAREQHF.

Here the CDR3 DNA reads TGTGCCAGCAGTAGCGGATTCACAGATACGCAGTATTTT. It specifies CASSSGFTDTQYF. V gene TRBV6-5 combines with J gene TRBJ2-3, with a weak D call TRBD2 (5 bases). This CDR3 has 13 residues. The ends were cut back, 5 bases at V and 2 bases at J, with 8 bases in the middle. In germline, CDR1 is MNHEY, CDR2 SVGAGI.

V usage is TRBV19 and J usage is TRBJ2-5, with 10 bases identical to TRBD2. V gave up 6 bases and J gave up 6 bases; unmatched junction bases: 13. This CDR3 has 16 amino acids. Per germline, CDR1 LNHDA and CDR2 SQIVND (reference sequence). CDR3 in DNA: TGTGCCAGTAGAACTAGCGGGGAAGGCGCCGAAAAGACCCAGTACTTC. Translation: CASRTSGEGAEKTQYF.

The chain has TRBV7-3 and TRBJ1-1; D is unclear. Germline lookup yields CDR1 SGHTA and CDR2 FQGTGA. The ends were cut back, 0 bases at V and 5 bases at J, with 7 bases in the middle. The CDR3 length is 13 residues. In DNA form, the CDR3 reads TGTGCCAGCAGCTTAACGGAGTTAACTGAAGCTTTCTTT. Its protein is CASSLTELTEAFF.

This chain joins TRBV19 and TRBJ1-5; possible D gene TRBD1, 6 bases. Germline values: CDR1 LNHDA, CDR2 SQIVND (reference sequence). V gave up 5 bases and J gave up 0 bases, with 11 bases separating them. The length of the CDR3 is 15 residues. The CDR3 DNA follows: TGTGCCAGTAGTTCCGACAGGTATAGCAATCAGCCCCAGCATTTT. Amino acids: CASSSDRYSNQPQHF. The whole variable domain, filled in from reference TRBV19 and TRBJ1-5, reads DGGITQSPKYLFRKEGQNVTLSCEQNLNHDAMYWYRQDPGQGLRLIYYSQIVNDFQKGDIAEGYSVSREKKESFPLTVTSAQKNPTAFYLCASSSDRYSNQPQHFGDGTRLSIL.

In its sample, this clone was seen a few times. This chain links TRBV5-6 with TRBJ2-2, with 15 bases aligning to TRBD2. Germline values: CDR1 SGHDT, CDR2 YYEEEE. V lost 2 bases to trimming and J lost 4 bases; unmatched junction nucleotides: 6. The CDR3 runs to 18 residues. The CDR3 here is CASSFGTSGGLITGELFF. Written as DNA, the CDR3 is TGTGCCAGCAGCTTCGGGACTAGCGGGGGGCTTATCACCGGGGAGCTGTTTTTT. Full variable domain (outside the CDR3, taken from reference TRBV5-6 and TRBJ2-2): DAGVTQSPTHLIKTRGQQVTLRCSPKSGHDTVSWYQQALGQGPQFIFQYYEEEERQRGNFPDRFSGHQFPNYSSELNVNALLLGDSALYLCASSFGTSGGLITGELFFGEGSRLTVL.

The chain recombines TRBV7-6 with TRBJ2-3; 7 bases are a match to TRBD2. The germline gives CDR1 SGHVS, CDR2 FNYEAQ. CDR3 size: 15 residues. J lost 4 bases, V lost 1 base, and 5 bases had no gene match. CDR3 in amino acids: CASSLVGGGPDTQYF. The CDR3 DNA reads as TGTGCCAGCAGCTTAGTGGGGGGGGGACCAGATACGCAGTATTTT.

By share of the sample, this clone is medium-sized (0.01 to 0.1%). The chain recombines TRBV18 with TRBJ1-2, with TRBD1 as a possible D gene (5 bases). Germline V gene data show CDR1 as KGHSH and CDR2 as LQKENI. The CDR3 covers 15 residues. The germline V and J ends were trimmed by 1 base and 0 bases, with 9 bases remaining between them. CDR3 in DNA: TGTGCCAGCTCACCACAAGGGGAAGCTAACTATGGCTACACCTTC. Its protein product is CASSPQGEANYGYTF. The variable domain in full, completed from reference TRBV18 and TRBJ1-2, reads NAGVMQNPRHLVRRRGQEARLRCSPMKGHSHVYWYRQLPEEGLKFMVYLQKENIIDESGMPKERFSAEFPKEGPSILRIQQVVRGDSAAYFCASSPQGEANYGYTFGSGTRLTVV.

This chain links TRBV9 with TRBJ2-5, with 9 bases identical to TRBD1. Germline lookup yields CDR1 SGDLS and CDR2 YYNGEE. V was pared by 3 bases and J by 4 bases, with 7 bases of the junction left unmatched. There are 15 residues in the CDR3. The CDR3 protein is CASSGGTGMGETQYF. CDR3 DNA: TGTGCCAGCAGCGGAGGGACAGGGATGGGAGAGACCCAGTACTTC.

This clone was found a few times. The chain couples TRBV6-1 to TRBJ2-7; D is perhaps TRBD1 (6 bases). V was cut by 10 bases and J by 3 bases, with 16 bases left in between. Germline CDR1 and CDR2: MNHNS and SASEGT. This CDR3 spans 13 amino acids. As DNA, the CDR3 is TGTGCCATTCGCCGGGGACACAACTACGAGCAGTACTTC. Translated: CAIRRGHNYEQYF.

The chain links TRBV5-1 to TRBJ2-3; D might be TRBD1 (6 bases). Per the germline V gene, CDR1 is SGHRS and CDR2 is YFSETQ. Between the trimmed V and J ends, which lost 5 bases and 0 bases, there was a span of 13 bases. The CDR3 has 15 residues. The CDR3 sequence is CASSIATGSTDTQYF. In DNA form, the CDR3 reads TGCGCCAGCAGTATCGCGACAGGAAGCACAGATACGCAGTATTTT.

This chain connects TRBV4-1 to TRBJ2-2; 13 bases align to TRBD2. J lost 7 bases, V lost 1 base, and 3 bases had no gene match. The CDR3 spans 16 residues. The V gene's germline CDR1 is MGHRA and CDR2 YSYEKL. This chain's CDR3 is CASSQVGLAGSGELFF. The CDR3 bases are TGCGCCAGCAGCCAAGTGGGACTAGCGGGAAGCGGGGAGCTGTTTTTT.

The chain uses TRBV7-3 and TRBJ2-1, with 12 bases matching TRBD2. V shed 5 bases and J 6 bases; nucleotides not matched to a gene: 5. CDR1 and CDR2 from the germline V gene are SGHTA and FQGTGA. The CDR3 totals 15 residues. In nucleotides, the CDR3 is TGTGCCAGCAGCCGAGGACTAGCGGGGATCAATGAGCAGTTCTTC. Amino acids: CASSRGLAGINEQFF.

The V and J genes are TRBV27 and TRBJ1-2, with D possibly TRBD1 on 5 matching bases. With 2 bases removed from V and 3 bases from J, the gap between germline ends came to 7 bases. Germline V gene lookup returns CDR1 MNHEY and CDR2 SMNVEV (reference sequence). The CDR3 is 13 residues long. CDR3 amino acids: CASSLTGDYGYTF. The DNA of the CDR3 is TGTGCCAGCAGTTTAACGGGGGACTATGGCTACACCTTC.